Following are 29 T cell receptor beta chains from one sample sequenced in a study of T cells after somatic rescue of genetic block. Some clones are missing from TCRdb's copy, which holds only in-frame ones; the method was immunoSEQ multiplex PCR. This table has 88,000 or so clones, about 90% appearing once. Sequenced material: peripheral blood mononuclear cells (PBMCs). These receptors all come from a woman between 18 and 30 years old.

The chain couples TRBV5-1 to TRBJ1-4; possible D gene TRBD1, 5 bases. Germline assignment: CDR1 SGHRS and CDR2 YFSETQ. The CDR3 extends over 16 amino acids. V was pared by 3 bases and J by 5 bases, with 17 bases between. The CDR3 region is CASSSTGLNLNEKLFF. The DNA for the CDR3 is TGCGCCAGCAGCTCTACAGGACTGAACCTAAATGAAAAACTGTTTTTT. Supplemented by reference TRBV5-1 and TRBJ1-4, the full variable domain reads KAGVTQTPRYLIKTRGQQVTLSCSPISGHRSVSWYQQTPGQGLQFLFEYFSETQRNKGNFPGRFSGRQFSNSRSEMNVSTLELGDSALYLCASSSTGLNLNEKLFFGSGTQLSVL.

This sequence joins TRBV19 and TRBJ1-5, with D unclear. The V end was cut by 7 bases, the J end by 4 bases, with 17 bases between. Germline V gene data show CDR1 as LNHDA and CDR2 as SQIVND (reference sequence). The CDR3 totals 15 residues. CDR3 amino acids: CASNPDRSWNQPQHF. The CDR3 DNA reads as TGTGCCAGTAACCCCGACCGCAGTTGGAATCAGCCCCAGCATTTT.

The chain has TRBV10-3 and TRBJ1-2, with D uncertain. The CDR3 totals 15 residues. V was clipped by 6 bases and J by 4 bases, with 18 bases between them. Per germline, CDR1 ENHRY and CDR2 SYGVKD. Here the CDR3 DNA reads TGTGCCATCAGATCGGACCGAGCCGCCGTCTATGGCTACACCTTC. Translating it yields CAIRSDRAAVYGYTF.

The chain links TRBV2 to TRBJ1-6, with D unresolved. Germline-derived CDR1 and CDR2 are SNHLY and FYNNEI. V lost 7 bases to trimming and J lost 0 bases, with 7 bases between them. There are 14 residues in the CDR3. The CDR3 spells CASMETSYNSPLHF. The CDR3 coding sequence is TGTGCCAGCATGGAGACCTCCTATAATTCACCCCTCCACTTT.

CDR3 DNA: TGTGCCAGCAGCGGAGCGGGGTTCCAAGAGACCCAGTACTTC. The encoded protein is CASSGAGFQETQYF. V and J are TRBV9 and TRBJ2-5; 7 bases line up with TRBD2. V lost 3 bases and J lost 1; bases outside the gene matches: 3. The CDR3 contains 14 residues. The V gene's germline CDR1 is SGDLS and CDR2 YYNGEE.

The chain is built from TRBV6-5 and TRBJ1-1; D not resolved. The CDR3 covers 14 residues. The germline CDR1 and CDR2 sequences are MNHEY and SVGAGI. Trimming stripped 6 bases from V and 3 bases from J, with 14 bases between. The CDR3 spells CASSPLREYTEAFF. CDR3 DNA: TGTGCCAGCAGCCCCCTTAGGGAGTACACTGAAGCTTTCTTT.

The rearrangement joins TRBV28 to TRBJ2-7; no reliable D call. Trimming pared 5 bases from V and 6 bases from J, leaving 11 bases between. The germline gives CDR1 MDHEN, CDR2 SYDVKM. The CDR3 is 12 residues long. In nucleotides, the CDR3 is TGTGCCAGCAGTCCCGTCCGCAGCGAGCAGTACTTC. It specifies CASSPVRSEQYF.

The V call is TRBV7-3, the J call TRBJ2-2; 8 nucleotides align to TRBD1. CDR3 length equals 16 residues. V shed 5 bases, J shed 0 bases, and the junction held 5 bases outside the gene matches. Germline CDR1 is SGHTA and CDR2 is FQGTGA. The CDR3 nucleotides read TGTGCCAGCAGCCCTCAGACAGGGGCGAACACCGGGGAGCTGTTTTTT. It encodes CASSPQTGANTGELFF.

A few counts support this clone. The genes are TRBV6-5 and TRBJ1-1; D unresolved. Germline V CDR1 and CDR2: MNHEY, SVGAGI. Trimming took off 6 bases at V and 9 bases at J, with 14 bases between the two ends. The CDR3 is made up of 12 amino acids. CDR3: CASRPGSEQAFF. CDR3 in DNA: TGTGCCAGCAGGCCCGGATCTGAGCAAGCTTTCTTT.

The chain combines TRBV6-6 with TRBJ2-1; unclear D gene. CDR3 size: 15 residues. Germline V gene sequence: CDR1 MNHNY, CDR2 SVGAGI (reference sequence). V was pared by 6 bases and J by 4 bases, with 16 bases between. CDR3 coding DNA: TGTGCCAGCAGCCTCGCGGACCCCAGATACAATGAGCAGTTCTTC. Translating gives CASSLADPRYNEQFF.

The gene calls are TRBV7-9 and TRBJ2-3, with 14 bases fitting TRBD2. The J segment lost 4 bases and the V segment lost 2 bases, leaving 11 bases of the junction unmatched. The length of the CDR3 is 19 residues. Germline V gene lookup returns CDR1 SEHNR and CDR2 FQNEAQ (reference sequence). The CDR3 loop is CASSLMVGLAGEEADTQYF. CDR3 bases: TGTGCCAGCAGCTTAATGGTGGGACTAGCGGGAGAGGAGGCAGATACGCAGTATTTT.

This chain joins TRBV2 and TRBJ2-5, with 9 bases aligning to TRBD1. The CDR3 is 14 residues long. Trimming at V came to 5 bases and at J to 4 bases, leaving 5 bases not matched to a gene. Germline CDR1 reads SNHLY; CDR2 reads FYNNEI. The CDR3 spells CASSQGQGLETQYF. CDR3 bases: TGTGCCAGCAGTCAGGGACAGGGTTTAGAGACCCAGTACTTC. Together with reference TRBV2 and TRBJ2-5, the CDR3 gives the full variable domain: EPEVTQTPSHQVTQMGQEVILRCVPISNHLYFYWYRQILGQKVEFLVSFYNNEISEKSEIFDDQFSVERPDGSNFTLKIRSTKLEDSAMYFCASSQGQGLETQYFGPGTRLLVL.

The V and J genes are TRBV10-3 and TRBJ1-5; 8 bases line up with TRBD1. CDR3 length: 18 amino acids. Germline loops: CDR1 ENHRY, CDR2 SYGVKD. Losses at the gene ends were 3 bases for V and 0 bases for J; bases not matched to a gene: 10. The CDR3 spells CAISETGTGFYSNQPQHF. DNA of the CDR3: TGTGCCATCAGTGAAACCGGGACAGGCTTCTATAGCAATCAGCCCCAGCATTTT.

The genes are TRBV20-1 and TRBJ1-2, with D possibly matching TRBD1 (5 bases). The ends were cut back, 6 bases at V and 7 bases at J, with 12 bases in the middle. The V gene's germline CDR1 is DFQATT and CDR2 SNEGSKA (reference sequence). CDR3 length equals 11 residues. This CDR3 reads CSATTGAGYTF. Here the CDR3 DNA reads TGCAGTGCCACCACTGGGGCTGGCTACACCTTC.

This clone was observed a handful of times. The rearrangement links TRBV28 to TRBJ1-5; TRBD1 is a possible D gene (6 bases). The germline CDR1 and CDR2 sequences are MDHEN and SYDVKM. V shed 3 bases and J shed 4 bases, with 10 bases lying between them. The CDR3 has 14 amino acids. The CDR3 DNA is TGTGCCAGCAGTTTTCCGGGGGCAAATCAGCCCCAGCATTTT. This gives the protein CASSFPGANQPQHF. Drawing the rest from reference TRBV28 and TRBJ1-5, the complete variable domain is DVKVTQSSRYLVKRTGEKVFLECVQDMDHENMFWYRQDPGLGLRLIYFSYDVKMKEKGDIPEGYSVSREKKERFSLILESASTNQTSMYLCASSFPGANQPQHFGDGTRLSIL.

CDR3 protein: CASSLPRDRNYQETQYF. The CDR3 DNA reads TGCGCCAGCAGCTTGCCCCGGGACAGAAACTACCAAGAGACCCAGTACTTC. The chain couples TRBV5-1 to TRBJ2-5, with 7 bases identical to TRBD1. After removal of 1 base from V and 0 bases from J, the junction contained 9 bases not matched to a gene. The CDR3 length is 17 residues. Per the germline V gene, CDR1 is SGHRS and CDR2 is YFSETQ. Complete variable domain (other parts from reference TRBV5-1 and TRBJ2-5): KAGVTQTPRYLIKTRGQQVTLSCSPISGHRSVSWYQQTPGQGLQFLFEYFSETQRNKGNFPGRFSGRQFSNSRSEMNVSTLELGDSALYLCASSLPRDRNYQETQYFGPGTRLLVL.

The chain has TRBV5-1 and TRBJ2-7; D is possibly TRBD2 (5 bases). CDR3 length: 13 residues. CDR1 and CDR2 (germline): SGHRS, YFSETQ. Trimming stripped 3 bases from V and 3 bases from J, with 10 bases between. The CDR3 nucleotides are TGCGCCAGCAGCTCGGGGATTCGCTACGAGCAGTACTTC. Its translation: CASSSGIRYEQYF.

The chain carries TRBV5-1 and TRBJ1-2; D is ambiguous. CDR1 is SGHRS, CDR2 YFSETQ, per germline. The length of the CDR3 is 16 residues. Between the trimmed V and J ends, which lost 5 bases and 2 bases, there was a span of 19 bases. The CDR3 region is CASSGSVGRANYGYTF. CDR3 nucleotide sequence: TGCGCCAGCAGTGGAAGTGTAGGAAGGGCCAACTATGGCTACACCTTC.

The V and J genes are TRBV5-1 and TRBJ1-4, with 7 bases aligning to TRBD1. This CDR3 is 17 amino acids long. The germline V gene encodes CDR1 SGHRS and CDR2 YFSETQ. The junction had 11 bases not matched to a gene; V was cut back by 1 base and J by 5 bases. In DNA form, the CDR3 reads TGCGCCAGCAGCTTGTACCCCGACAGGGCCGTCAATGAAAAACTGTTTTTT. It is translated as CASSLYPDRAVNEKLFF.

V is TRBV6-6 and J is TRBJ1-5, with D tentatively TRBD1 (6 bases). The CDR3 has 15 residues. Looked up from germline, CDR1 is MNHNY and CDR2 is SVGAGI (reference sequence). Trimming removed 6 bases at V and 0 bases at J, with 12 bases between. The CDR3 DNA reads TGTGCCAGCAGGCGGGACAACAATAGCAATCAGCCCCAGCATTTT. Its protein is CASRRDNNSNQPQHF.

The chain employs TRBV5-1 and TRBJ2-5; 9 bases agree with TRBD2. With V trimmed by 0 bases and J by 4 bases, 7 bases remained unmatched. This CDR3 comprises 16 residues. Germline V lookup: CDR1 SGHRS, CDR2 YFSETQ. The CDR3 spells CASSLVGGRAGETQYF. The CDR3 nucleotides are TGCGCCAGCAGCTTGGTGGGCGGGAGGGCCGGAGAGACCCAGTACTTC.

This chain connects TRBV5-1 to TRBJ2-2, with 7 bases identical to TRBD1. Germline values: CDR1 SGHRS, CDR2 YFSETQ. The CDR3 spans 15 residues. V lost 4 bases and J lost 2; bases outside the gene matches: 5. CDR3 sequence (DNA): TGCGCCAGCAGCACCAGGACAGGAAACACCGGGGAGCTGTTTTTT. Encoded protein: CASSTRTGNTGELFF.

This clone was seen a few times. The chain's CDR3 is CASRDSGSIYF. CDR3 bases: TGTGCCAGTAGAGACAGCGGGTCCATATATTTT. The chain combines TRBV19 with TRBJ1-3, with D possibly matching TRBD1 (5 bases). Germline V gene sequence: CDR1 LNHDA, CDR2 SQIVND (reference sequence). Trimming shortened V by 6 bases and J by 11 bases, and 11 bases separated the two germline ends. The CDR3 spans 11 residues.

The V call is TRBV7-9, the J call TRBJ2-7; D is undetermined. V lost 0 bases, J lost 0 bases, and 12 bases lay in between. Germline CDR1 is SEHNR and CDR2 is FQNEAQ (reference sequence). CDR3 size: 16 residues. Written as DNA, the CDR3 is TGTGCCAGCAGCTTAGCTACGGTCGTCACCTCCTACGAGCAGTACTTC. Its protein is CASSLATVVTSYEQYF.

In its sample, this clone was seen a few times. The DNA for the CDR3 is TGTGCCAGCAGCTTGAAGCCATGGGAGGGGATGAATTCACCCCTCCACTTT. The encoded protein is CASSLKPWEGMNSPLHF. The genes are TRBV5-6 and TRBJ1-6; possibly TRBD1 for D (5 bases). CDR3 length: 17 residues. V lost 1 base and J 7 bases, leaving 18 bases between the germline ends. CDR1 and CDR2 from the germline V gene are SGHDT and YYEEEE.

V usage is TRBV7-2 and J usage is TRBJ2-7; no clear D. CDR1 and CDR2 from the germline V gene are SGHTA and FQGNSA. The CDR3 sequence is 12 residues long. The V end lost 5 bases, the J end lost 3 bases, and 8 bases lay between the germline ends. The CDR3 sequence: CASSAMGYEQYF. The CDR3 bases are TGTGCCAGCAGCGCGATGGGCTACGAGCAGTACTTC.

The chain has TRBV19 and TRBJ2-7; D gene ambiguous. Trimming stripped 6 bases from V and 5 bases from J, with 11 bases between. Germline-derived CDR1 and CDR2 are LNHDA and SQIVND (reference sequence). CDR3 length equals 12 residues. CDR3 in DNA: TGTGCCAGTAGCGCTAGGCCCAACGAGCAGTACTTC. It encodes CASSARPNEQYF.

In DNA, the CDR3 is TGTGCCACCGGGGCCCGACAGGGGGCCTACGAGCAGTACTTC. This encodes CATGARQGAYEQYF. J is TRBJ2-7 and V is TRBV6-1; 9 nucleotides agree with TRBD1. V lost 10 bases to trimming and J lost 2 bases; unmatched junction nucleotides: 9. This CDR3 spans 14 amino acids. CDR1 is MNHNS and CDR2 is SASEGT in the germline V gene.

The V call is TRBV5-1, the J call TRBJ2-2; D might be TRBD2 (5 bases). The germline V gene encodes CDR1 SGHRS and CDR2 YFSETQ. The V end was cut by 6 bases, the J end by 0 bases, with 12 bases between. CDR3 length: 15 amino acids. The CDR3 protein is CASTAGQPNTGELFF. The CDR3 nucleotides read TGCGCCAGCACCGCGGGCCAGCCGAACACCGGGGAGCTGTTTTTT.